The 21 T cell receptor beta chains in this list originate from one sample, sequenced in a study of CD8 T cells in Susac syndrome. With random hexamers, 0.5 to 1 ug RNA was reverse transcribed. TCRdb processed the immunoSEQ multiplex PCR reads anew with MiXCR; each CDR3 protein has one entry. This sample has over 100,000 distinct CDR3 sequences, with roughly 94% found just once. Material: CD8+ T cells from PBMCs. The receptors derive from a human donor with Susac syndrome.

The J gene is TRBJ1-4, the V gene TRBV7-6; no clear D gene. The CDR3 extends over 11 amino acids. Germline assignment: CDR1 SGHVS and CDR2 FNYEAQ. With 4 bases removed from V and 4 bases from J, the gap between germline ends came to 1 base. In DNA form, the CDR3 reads TGTGCCAGCAGCTATAATGAAAAACTGTTTTTT. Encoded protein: CASSYNEKLFF.

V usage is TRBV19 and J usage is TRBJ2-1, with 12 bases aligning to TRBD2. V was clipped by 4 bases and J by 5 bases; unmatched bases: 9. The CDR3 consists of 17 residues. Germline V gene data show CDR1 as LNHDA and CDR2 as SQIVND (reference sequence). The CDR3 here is CASSTWTSGEDNNEQFF. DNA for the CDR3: TGTGCCAGTAGTACTTGGACTAGCGGGGAAGACAACAATGAGCAGTTCTTC.

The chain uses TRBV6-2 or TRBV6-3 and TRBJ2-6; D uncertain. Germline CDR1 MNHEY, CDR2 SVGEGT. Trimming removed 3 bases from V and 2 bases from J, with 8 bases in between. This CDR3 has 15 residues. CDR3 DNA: TGTGCCAGCAGTTATTATCAACCTGGGGCCAACGTCCTGACTTTC. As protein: CASSYYQPGANVLTF.

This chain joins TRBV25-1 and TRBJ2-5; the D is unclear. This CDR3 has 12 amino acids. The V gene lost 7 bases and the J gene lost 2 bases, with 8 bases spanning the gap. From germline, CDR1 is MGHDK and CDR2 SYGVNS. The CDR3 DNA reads TGTGCCAGCATGGGGAAACAAGAGACCCAGTACTTC. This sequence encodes CASMGKQETQYF.

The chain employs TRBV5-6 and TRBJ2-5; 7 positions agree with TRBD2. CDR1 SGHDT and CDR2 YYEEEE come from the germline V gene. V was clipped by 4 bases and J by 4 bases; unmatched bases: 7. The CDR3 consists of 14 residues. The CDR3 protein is CASSLWGGRETQYF. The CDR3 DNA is TGTGCCAGCAGCCTTTGGGGAGGGAGAGAGACCCAGTACTTC.

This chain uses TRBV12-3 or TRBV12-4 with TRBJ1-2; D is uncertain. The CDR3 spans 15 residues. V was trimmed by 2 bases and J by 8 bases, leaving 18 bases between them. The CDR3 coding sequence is TGTGCCAGCAGTTTAAGTGTGCGCCAGCCTAAGGGCTACACCTTC. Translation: CASSLSVRQPKGYTF.

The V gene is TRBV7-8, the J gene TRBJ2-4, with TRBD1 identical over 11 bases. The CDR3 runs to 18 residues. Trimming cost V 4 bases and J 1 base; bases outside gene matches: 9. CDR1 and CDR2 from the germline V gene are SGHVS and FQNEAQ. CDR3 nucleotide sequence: TGTGCCAGCAGCTCCCCGAGGACAGGGGGCTCTGCCAAAAACATTCAGTACTTC. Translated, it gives CASSSPRTGGSAKNIQYF.

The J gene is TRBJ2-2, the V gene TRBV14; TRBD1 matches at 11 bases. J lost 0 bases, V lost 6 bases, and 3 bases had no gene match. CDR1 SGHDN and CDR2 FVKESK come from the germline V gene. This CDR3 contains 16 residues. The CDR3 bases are TGTGCCAGCAGACCGGACAGGGGGCCGAACACCGGGGAGCTGTTTTTT. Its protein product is CASRPDRGPNTGELFF.

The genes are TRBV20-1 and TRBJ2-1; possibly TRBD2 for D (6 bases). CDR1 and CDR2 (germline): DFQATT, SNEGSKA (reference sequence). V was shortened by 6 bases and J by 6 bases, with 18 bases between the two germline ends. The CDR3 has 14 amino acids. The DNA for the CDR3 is TGCAGTGCACCTTTCCGGGACTCTCTCAATGAGCAGTTCTTC. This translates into CSAPFRDSLNEQFF.

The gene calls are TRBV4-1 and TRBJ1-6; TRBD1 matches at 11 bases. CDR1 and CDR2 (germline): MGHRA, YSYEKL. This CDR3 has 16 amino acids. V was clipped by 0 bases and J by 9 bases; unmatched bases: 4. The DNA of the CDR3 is TGCGCCAGCAGCCAAGAGCGGACAGGGGGCCTTTCACCCCTCCACTTT. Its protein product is CASSQERTGGLSPLHF.

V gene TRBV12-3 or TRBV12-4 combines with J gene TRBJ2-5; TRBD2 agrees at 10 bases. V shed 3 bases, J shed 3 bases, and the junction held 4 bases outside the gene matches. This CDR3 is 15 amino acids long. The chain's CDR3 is CASSFTSGEKETQYF. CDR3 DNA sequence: TGTGCCAGCAGTTTTACTAGCGGGGAGAAAGAGACCCAGTACTTC.

The CDR3 loop reads CASSLVPGSTDTQYF. The CDR3 nucleotides read TGTGCCAGCAGCTTAGTTCCGGGAAGCACAGATACGCAGTATTTT. V and J are TRBV11-2 and TRBJ2-3, with TRBD2 as a possible D gene (5 bases). The CDR3 is made up of 15 amino acids. The germline V and J ends were trimmed by 1 base and 0 bases, with 8 bases remaining between them. Germline CDR1 reads SGHAT; CDR2 reads FQNNGV.

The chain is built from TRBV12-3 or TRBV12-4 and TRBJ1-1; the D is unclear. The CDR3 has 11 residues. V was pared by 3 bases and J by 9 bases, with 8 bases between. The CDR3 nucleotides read TGTGCCAGCAGTTTTGAAACTAAAGCTTTCTTT. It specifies CASSFETKAFF.

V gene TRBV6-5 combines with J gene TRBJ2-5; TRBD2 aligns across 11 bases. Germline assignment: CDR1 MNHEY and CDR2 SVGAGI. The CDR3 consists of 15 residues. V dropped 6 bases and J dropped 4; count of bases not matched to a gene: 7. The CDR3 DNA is TGTGCCAGCAGAGCCCTTAGCGGGGGGGCAGAGACCCAGTACTTC. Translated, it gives CASRALSGGAETQYF.

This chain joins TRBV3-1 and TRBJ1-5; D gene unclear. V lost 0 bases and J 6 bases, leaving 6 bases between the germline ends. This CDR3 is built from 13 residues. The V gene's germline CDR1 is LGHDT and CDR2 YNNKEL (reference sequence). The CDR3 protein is CASSQDQAQPQHF. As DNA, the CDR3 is TGTGCCAGCAGCCAAGATCAAGCTCAGCCCCAGCATTTT.

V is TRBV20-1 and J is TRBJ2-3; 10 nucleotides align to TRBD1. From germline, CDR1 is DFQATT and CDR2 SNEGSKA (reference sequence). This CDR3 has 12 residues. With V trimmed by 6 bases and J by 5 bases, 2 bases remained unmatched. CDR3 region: CSADRGGDTQYF. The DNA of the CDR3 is TGCAGTGCGGACAGGGGGGGAGATACGCAGTATTTT.

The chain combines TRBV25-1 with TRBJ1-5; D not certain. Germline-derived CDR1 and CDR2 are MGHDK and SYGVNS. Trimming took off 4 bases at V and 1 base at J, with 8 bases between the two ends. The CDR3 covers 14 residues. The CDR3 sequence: CASSVILSNQPQHF. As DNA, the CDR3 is TGTGCCAGCAGTGTCATACTAAGCAATCAGCCCCAGCATTTT.

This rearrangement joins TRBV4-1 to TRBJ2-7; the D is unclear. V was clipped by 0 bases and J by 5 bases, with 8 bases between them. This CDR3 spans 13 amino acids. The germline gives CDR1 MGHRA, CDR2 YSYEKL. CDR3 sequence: CASSQESRDEQYF. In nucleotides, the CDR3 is TGCGCCAGCAGCCAAGAAAGCCGGGACGAGCAGTACTTC.

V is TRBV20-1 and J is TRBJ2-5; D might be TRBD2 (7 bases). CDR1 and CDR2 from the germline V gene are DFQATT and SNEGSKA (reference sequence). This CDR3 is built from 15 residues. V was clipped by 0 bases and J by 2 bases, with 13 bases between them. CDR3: CSARDNGGPQETQYF. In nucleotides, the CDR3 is TGCAGTGCTAGAGATAACGGGGGGCCTCAAGAGACCCAGTACTTC.

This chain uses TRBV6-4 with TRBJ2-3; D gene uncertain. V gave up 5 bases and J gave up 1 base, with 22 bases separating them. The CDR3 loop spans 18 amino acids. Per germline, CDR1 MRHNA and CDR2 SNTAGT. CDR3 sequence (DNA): TGTGCCAGCAGTCGCGCTGGGGATTCGTCGGGCGGCACAGATACGCAGTATTTT. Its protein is CASSRAGDSSGGTDTQYF.

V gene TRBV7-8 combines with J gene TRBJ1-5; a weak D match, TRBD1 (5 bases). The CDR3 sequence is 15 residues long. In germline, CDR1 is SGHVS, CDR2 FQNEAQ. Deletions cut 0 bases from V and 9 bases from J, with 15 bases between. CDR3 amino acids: CASSLAYRGERPQHF. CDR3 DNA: TGTGCCAGCAGCTTAGCCTACCGGGGCGAGCGGCCCCAGCATTTT.